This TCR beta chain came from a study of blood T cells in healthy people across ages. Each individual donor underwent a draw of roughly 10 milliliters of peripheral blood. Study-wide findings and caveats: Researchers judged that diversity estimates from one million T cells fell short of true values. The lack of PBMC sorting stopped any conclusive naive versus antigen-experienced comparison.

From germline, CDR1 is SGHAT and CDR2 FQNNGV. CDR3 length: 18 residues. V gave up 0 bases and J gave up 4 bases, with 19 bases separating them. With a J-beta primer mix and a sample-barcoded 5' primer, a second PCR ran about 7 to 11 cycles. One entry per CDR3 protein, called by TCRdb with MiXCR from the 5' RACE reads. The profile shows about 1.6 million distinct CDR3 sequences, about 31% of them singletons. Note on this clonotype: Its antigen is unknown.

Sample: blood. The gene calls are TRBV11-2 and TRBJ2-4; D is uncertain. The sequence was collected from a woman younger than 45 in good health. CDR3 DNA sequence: TGTGCCAGCAGCTTAGATCGAGGAGCACAGCCGGCGAAAAACATTCAGTACTTC. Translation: CASSLDRGAQPAKNIQYF.